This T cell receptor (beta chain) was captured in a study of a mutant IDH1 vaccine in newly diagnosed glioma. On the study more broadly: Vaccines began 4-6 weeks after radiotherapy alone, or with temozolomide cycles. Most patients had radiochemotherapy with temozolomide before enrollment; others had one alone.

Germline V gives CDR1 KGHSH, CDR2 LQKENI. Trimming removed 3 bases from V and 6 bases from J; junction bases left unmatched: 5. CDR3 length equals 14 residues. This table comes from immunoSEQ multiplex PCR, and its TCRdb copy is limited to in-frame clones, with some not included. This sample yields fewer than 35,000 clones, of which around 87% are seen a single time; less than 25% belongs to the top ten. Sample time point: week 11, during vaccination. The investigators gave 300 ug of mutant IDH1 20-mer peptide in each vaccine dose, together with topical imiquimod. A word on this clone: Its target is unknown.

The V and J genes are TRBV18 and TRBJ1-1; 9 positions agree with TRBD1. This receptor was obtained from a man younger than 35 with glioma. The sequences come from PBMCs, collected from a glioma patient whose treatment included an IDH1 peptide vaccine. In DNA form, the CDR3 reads TGTGCCAGCTCACCCGGGACAGGGTCCGCTGAAGCTTTCTTT. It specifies CASSPGTGSAEAFF.